The source of this T cell receptor beta chain is a study of chemoradiotherapy in HPV16-positive cancers. On the study more broadly: Candidate HPV-specific clones and shared TCR motifs came from a couple of HPV16-positive patients.

Profiling relied on immunoSEQ multiplex PCR, and the TCRdb table lists in-frame clones only, not all of them. In the table there are about 7,000 clones, nearly 80% of which are singletons. Of note for this clone: The target antigen is unknown.

Study-wide points: During treatment, candidate HPV-specific clones and E7-related motifs expanded in tumor. For HPV16-positive patients, expanding HPV-responsive T cells associated with longer recurrence-free survival. The functional HPV-specific definition rests on just a couple of HPV16-positive patients.

The V end was cut by 6 bases, the J end by 1 base, with 9 bases between. Germline CDR1 SNHLY, CDR2 FYNNEI. The CDR3 length is 13 residues. The chain couples TRBV2 to TRBJ1-2, with a possible D match to TRBD1 (5 bases). This sample was taken from a patient who underwent chemoradiotherapy. The receptor was derived from a human donor with HPV-associated anogenital cancer. The CDR3 bases are TGTGCCAGCAGGGGGACTGGTAACTATGGCTACACCTTC. As protein: CASRGTGNYGYTF.